These 27 T cell receptor beta chains were sequenced from one sample in a study of technical replicates of blood from several donors (dated by TCRdb to the late 2010s). Receptor libraries were prepared by the immunoSEQ multiplex PCR assay. TCRdb carries this immuneACCESS record with in-frame sequences only. Its versions omit some clonotypes, under half of them owing to an unresolved V gene in the studies checked, with the rest unexplained. In all, the sample holds 70,000 to 90,000 clones, and 85% to 95% of those were seen once. Of the sample, 0.3% to 0.45% falls within the top ten clones. The sequenced sample consisted of T cells isolated from PBMCs. These receptors were collected from a human donor in good health.

CDR3 protein: CATSRVNRDIYQPQHF. CDR3 coding DNA: TGTGCCACCAGCAGAGTAAACCGGGACATCTATCAGCCCCAGCATTTT. The genes are TRBV15 and TRBJ1-5; D is possibly TRBD1 (6 bases). The length of the CDR3 is 16 residues. V shed 1 base and J shed 5 bases, with 15 bases lying between them. Per germline, CDR1 LNHNV and CDR2 YYDKDF (reference sequence).

This chain joins TRBV4-3 and TRBJ2-3; D perhaps matches TRBD2 (5 bases). The CDR3 sequence is 16 residues long. CDR1 and CDR2 from the germline V gene are LGHNA and YSLEER. The ends were cut back, 4 bases at V and 3 bases at J, with 17 bases in the middle. The CDR3 reads CASSPRTGIETDTQYF. CDR3 in DNA: TGCGCCAGCAGCCCCCGGACGGGAATAGAGACAGATACGCAGTATTTT.

The chain combines TRBV7-2 with TRBJ2-7; weak D call: TRBD2 (5 bases). This CDR3 has 15 amino acids. Trimming took 1 base from V and 2 from J, leaving 12 bases between them. The germline V gene encodes CDR1 SGHTA and CDR2 FQGNSA. CDR3 sequence (DNA): TGTGCCAGCAGCTTAGGATCCGGGGTCCCCTACGAGCAGTACTTC. This translates into CASSLGSGVPYEQYF.

This clone was seen a single time. Germline is not matched at one junction end, which may reflect a read error. The sample carries other DNA sequences with the same CDR3. This chain links TRBV9 with TRBJ2-3; 9 bases are a match to TRBD2. Germline CDR1 SGDLS, CDR2 YYNGEE. The CDR3 length is 17 residues. The CDR3 bases are TGCGCCAGCAGCGTAGCGGGAGCGATACTTGGCACAGATACGCAGTATTTT. As protein: CASSVAGAILGTDTQYF.

The chain uses TRBV29-1 and TRBJ2-2, with a tentative D call TRBD1 (5 bases). The CDR3 totals 11 residues. Germline V gene data show CDR1 as SQVTM and CDR2 as ANQGSEA. Trimming took off 7 bases at V and 3 bases at J, with 6 bases between the two ends. The CDR3 DNA is TGCAGCGCCAGGGACACCGGGGAGCTGTTTTTT. This codes for CSARDTGELFF.

Written as DNA, the CDR3 is TGTGCCACTTCGTCCAGGGCCACCGGGGAGCTGTTTTTT. Protein sequence: CATSSRATGELFF. The V gene is TRBV15, the J gene TRBJ2-2, with D maybe TRBD1 (5 bases). Germline loops: CDR1 LNHNV, CDR2 YYDKDF (reference sequence). Trimming left V 9 bases short and J 4 bases short, with 12 bases between. CDR3 size: 13 residues.

Comment on this clone: It is likely a read error, because the conserved phenylalanine at the end of the CDR3 is missing. Because the CDR3's place on the DNA is in doubt, the DNA is left out and the CDR3 is given as listed by TCRdb. This sequence joins TRBV23-1 and TRBJ1-1; TRBD1, as called in the table, went unchecked against the DNA. TRBV23-1 counts as an open reading frame of uncertain function. The CDR3 region is 10 residues in length, termini included. The CDR3 sequence: CASSGKTREV.

Concerning this clone: At the DNA level, this CDR3 is encoded by other sequences in the same sample as well. CDR3 amino acids: CASSVQGATEAFF. Here the CDR3 DNA reads TGTGCCAGCAGCGTCCAGGGGGCTACTGAAGCTTTCTTT. This chain connects TRBV9 to TRBJ1-1; 8 bases are shared with TRBD1. CDR3 length: 13 residues. With V trimmed by 2 bases and J by 5 bases, 2 bases remained unmatched. CDR1 is SGDLS, CDR2 YYNGEE, per germline.

The chain carries TRBV25-1 and TRBJ1-2; no reliable D call. The length of the CDR3 is 17 residues. Germline lookup yields CDR1 MGHDK and CDR2 SYGVNS. V gave up 6 bases and J gave up 3 bases, with 23 bases separating them. The CDR3 loop is CASRMAGSLNGYYGYTF. The DNA of the CDR3 is TGTGCCAGCAGGATGGCGGGCAGCCTCAACGGATACTATGGCTACACCTTC.

J is TRBJ1-5 and V is TRBV19; 11 nucleotides line up with TRBD1. The trim removed 10 bases at V and 4 bases at J, leaving 9 bases unmatched. CDR1 is LNHDA, CDR2 SQIVND, per germline (reference sequence). The CDR3 totals 15 residues. The CDR3 reads CATLPGTGGNQPQHF. The CDR3 DNA follows: TGTGCCACTCTACCCGGGACAGGGGGGAATCAGCCCCAGCATTTT. Full variable domain (rest looked up from reference TRBV19 and TRBJ1-5): DGGITQSPKYLFRKEGQNVTLSCEQNLNHDAMYWYRQDPGQGLRLIYYSQIVNDFQKGDIAEGYSVSREKKESFPLTVTSAQKNPTAFYLCATLPGTGGNQPQHFGDGTRLSIL.

The chain carries TRBV2 and TRBJ2-7; weak D call: TRBD2 (6 bases). The CDR3 runs to 13 residues. Trimming removed 8 bases at V and 3 bases at J, with 14 bases between. Per germline, CDR1 SNHLY and CDR2 FYNNEI. CDR3 amino acids: CASEEGRRYEQYF. CDR3 in DNA: TGTGCCAGCGAGGAGGGGCGGCGCTACGAGCAGTACTTC.

This clone was found once. The rearrangement uses TRBV6-5 and TRBJ2-7; TRBD1 matches 11 bases. The CDR3 loop spans 15 amino acids. Germline-derived CDR1 and CDR2 are MNHEY and SVGAGI. V lost 4 bases to trimming and J lost 4 bases; unmatched junction nucleotides: 6. The CDR3 nucleotides read TGTGCCAGCAGTTCCGCGGGACAGGGGGAGTACGAGCAGTACTTC. It yields the protein CASSSAGQGEYEQYF.

The V call is TRBV27, the J call TRBJ2-2, with 7 bases fitting TRBD2. Per germline, CDR1 MNHEY and CDR2 SMNVEV (reference sequence). The CDR3 has 14 residues. With 5 bases clipped from V and 6 bases from J, the junction kept 6 bases outside the gene matches. CDR3 bases: TGTGCCAGCAGTATCGGGGGAGGGTCCGGGGAGCTGTTTTTT. Translating gives CASSIGGGSGELFF.

The rearrangement joins TRBV27 to TRBJ1-4; possibly TRBD1 for D (5 bases). Trimming stripped 0 bases from V and 4 bases from J, with 12 bases between. Germline V gene lookup returns CDR1 MNHEY and CDR2 SMNVEV (reference sequence). CDR3 length: 16 residues. CDR3 sequence: CASSLSMLQGNEKLFF. The DNA for the CDR3 is TGTGCCAGCAGTTTATCGATGCTGCAGGGTAATGAAAAACTGTTTTTT. Variable domain in full (rest from reference TRBV27 and TRBJ1-4): EAQVTQNPRYLITVTGKKLTVTCSQNMNHEYMSWYRQDPGLGLRQIYYSMNVEVTDKGDVPEGYKVSRKEKRNFPLILESPSPNQTSLYFCASSLSMLQGNEKLFFGSGTQLSVL.

The chain links TRBV19 to TRBJ2-5, with TRBD1 as a possible D gene (6 bases). V lost 4 bases and J lost 2, with 8 bases in between. Germline-derived CDR1 and CDR2 are LNHDA and SQIVND (reference sequence). The CDR3 has 13 residues. The CDR3 loop reads CASSTGQQETQYF. The CDR3 bases are TGTGCCAGTAGTACTGGACAGCAAGAGACCCAGTACTTC.

The chain uses TRBV7-6 and TRBJ2-3, with D uncertain. The length of the CDR3 is 14 residues. V dropped 5 bases and J dropped 1 base, with 10 bases sitting between them. CDR1 and CDR2 from the germline V gene are SGHVS and FNYEAQ. The CDR3 region is CASSLMTGTDTQYF. The CDR3 nucleotides read TGTGCCAGCAGCCTAATGACTGGCACAGATACGCAGTATTTT.

J is TRBJ1-1 and V is TRBV30; TRBD1 might be the D (6 bases). The CDR3 extends over 13 amino acids. Germline V CDR1 and CDR2: GTSNPN, SVGIG (reference sequence). V was pared by 7 bases and J by 8 bases, with 20 bases between. DNA of the CDR3: TGTGCCTTGGTACCGCAGGGGACGCGCGAAGCTTTCTTT. Protein product: CALVPQGTREAFF.

V usage is TRBV6-1 and J usage is TRBJ2-1; 8 bases are a match to TRBD1. This CDR3 is 14 amino acids long. The V gene end was trimmed by 2 bases and the J gene end by 7 bases; junction bases not matched to a gene: 4. CDR1 and CDR2 from the germline V gene are MNHNS and SASEGT. In DNA, the CDR3 is TGTGCCAGCAGTGAATCAGGGGGCTGGAATGAGCAGTTCTTC. This sequence encodes CASSESGGWNEQFF.

The gene calls are TRBV5-1 and TRBJ2-1, with D perhaps matching TRBD1 (5 bases). CDR3 length equals 12 residues. The V gene lost 0 bases and the J gene lost 10 bases, with 8 bases spanning the gap. From germline, CDR1 is SGHRS and CDR2 YFSETQ. The CDR3 DNA reads TGCGCCAGCAGCTTGGGGGGCGACGAGCAGTTCTTC. Protein product: CASSLGGDEQFF.

The chain is built from TRBV7-3 and TRBJ2-3; D is perhaps TRBD2 (5 bases). The V end was cut by 5 bases, the J end by 1 base, with 13 bases between. This CDR3 contains 15 residues. CDR1 and CDR2 (germline): SGHTA, FQGTGA. CDR3 protein: CASSPIALGTDTQYF. As DNA, the CDR3 is TGTGCCAGCAGCCCAATAGCGTTGGGCACAGATACGCAGTATTTT.

This sequence joins TRBV27 and TRBJ2-7, with 9 bases aligning to TRBD2. Germline V gives CDR1 MNHEY, CDR2 SMNVEV (reference sequence). The CDR3 covers 15 residues. Trimming at V came to 4 bases and at J to 3 bases, leaving 7 bases not matched to a gene. The CDR3 nucleotides are TGTGCCAGCAGTTCTCCGGGACTAGCTCTCTACGAGCAGTACTTC. It encodes CASSSPGLALYEQYF.

V usage is TRBV6-5 and J usage is TRBJ2-7, with 7 bases identical to TRBD1. This CDR3 is built from 16 residues. V was clipped by 0 bases and J by 1 base; unmatched bases: 6. In germline, CDR1 is MNHEY, CDR2 SVGAGI. CDR3 DNA sequence: TGTGCCAGCAGTTACTCGGCGACAGGGATGTCCTACGAGCAGTACTTC. The encoded protein is CASSYSATGMSYEQYF.

The chain joins TRBV7-9 to TRBJ2-5, with 9 bases that match TRBD2. J lost 5 bases, V lost 3 bases, and 7 bases had no gene match. There are 15 residues in the CDR3. The germline V gene encodes CDR1 SEHNR and CDR2 FQNEAQ (reference sequence). The CDR3 DNA follows: TGTGCCAGCAGCTTCGGCGGGAGGGCCGAGGAGACCCAGTACTTC. This gives the protein CASSFGGRAEETQYF.

The V gene is TRBV7-2, the J gene TRBJ2-1; TRBD2 matches at 8 bases. The V gene's germline CDR1 is SGHTA and CDR2 FQGNSA. This CDR3 has 19 residues. V shed 5 bases and J 9 bases; nucleotides not matched to a gene: 24. Here the CDR3 DNA reads TGTGCCAGCAGCACTTATCCCCCCAGTAGCGGGGTGCGGAGTGGTGAGCAGTTCTTC. It yields the protein CASSTYPPSSGVRSGEQFF.

This clone was seen once. This chain links TRBV7-9 with TRBJ2-3; 16 nucleotides line up with TRBD2. V shed 5 bases, J shed 5 bases, and the junction held 7 bases outside the gene matches. The V gene's germline CDR1 is SEHNR and CDR2 FQNEAQ (reference sequence). This CDR3 comprises 17 residues. The chain's CDR3 is CASSPGLAGGRGDTQYF. In DNA, the CDR3 is TGTGCCAGCAGCCCGGGACTAGCGGGAGGGCGGGGAGATACGCAGTATTTT.

The chain joins TRBV28 to TRBJ2-1; weak D call: TRBD1 (6 bases). Germline V gene data show CDR1 as MDHEN and CDR2 as SYDVKM. Trimming shortened V by 6 bases and J by 8 bases, and 20 bases separated the two germline ends. CDR3 size: 15 residues. The CDR3 here is CASRLGQSGSYEQFF. CDR3 DNA: TGTGCCAGCAGGCTCGGACAGAGTGGAAGCTATGAGCAGTTCTTC.

Only one count was recorded for this clone. This chain links TRBV18 with TRBJ2-7; 8 nucleotides agree with TRBD1. CDR1 and CDR2 (germline): KGHSH, LQKENI. V shed 3 bases and J 5 bases; nucleotides not matched to a gene: 6. CDR3 length: 14 residues. The CDR3 DNA reads as TGTGCCAGCTCACCCGGACAGGGACCCCACGAGCAGTACTTC. It codes for CASSPGQGPHEQYF.